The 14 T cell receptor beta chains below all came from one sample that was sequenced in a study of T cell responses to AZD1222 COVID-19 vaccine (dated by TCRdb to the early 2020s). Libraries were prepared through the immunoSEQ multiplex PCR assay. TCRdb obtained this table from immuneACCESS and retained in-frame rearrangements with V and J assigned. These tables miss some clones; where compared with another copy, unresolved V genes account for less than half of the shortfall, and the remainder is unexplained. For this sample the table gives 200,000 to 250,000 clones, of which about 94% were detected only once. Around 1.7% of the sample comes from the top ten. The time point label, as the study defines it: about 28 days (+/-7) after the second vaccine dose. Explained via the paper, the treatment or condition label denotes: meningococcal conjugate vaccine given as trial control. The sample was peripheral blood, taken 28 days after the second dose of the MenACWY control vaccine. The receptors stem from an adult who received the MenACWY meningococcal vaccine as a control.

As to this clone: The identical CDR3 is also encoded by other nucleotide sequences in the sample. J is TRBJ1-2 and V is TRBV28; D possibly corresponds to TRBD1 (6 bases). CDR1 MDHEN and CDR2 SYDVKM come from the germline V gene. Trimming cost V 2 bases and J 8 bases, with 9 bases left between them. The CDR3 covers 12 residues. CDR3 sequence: CASSLRGYGYTF. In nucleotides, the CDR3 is TGTGCCAGCAGTTTAAGGGGGTACGGCTACACCTTC.

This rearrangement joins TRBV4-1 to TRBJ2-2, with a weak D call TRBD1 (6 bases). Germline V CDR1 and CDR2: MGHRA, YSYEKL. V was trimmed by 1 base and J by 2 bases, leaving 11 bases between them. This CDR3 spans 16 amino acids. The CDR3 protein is CASSQVRTANTGELFF. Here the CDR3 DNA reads TGCGCCAGCAGCCAAGTCCGGACAGCCAACACCGGGGAGCTGTTTTTT.

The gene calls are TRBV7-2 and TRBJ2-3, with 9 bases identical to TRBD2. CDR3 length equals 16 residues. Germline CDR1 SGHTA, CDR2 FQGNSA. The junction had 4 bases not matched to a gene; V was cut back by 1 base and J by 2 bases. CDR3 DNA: TGTGCCAGCAGCTTAGGGGCGGGGGGGGACACAGATACGCAGTATTTT. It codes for CASSLGAGGDTDTQYF.

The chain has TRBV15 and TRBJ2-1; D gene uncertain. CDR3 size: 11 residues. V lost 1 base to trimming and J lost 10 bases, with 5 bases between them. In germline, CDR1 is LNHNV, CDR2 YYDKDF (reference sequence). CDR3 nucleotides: TGTGCCACCAGCAGAGGCAGGGAGCAGTTCTTC. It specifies CATSRGREQFF.

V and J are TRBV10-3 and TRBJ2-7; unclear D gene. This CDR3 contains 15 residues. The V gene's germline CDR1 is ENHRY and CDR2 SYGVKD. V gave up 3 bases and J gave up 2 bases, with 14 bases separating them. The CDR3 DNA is TGTGCCATCAGTGATAAGGGCAGGACGGCCTACGAGCAGTACTTC. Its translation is CAISDKGRTAYEQYF.

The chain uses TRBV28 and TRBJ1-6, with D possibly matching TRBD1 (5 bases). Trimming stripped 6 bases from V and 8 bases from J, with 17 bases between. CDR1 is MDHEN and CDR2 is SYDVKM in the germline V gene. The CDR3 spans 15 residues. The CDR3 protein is CASRIEGRGDSPLHF. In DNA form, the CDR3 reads TGTGCCAGCAGGATAGAGGGACGGGGAGATTCACCCCTCCACTTT.

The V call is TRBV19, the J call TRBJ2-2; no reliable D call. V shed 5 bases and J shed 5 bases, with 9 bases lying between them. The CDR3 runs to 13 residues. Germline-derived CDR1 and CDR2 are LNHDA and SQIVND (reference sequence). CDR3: CASSWAETGELFF. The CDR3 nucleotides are TGTGCCAGTAGTTGGGCTGAAACCGGGGAGCTGTTTTTT.

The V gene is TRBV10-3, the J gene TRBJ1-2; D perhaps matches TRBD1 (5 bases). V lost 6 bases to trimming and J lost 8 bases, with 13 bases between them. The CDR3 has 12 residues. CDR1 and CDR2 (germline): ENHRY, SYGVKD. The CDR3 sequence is CAIRDNGSGYTF. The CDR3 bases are TGTGCCATCAGGGACAATGGCTCCGGCTACACCTTC.

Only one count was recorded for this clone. CDR3 sequence: CASTPTWGNEQFF. The DNA of the CDR3 is TGTGCCAGCACCCCGACCTGGGGGAATGAGCAGTTCTTC. The chain uses TRBV6-5 and TRBJ2-1; D may correspond to TRBD1 or TRBD2 (5 bases each). The CDR3 is 13 residues long. Germline-derived CDR1 and CDR2 are MNHEY and SVGAGI. Between the trimmed V and J ends, which lost 7 bases and 7 bases, there was a span of 14 bases.

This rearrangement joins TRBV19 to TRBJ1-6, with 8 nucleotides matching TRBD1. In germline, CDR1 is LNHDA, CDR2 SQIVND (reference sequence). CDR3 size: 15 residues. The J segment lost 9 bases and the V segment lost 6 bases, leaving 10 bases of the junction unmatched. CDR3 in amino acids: CASRSPTGEGSPLHF. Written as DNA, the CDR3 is TGTGCCAGTAGATCTCCGACAGGGGAGGGTTCACCCCTCCACTTT.

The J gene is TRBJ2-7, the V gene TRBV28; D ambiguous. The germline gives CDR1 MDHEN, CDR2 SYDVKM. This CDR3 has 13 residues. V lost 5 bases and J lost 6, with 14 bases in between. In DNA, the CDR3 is TGTGCCAGCAGTCCCCGAAGTATCCGCGAGCAGTACTTC. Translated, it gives CASSPRSIREQYF. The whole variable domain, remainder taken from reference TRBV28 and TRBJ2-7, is DVKVTQSSRYLVKRTGEKVFLECVQDMDHENMFWYRQDPGLGLRLIYFSYDVKMKEKGDIPEGYSVSREKKERFSLILESASTNQTSMYLCASSPRSIREQYFGPGTRLTVT.

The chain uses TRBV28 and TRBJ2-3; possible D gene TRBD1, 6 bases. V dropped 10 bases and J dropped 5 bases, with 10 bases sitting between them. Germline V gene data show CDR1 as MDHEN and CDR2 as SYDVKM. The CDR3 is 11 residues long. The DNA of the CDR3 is TGTGCCACAGGGGAACGAGATACGCAGTATTTT. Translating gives CATGERDTQYF.

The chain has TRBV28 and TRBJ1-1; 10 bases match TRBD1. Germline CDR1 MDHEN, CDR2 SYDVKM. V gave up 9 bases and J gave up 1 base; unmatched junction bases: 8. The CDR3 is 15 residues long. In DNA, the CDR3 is TGTGCCAGTTTGACAGGGGGCGAGGGGAACACTGAAGCTTTCTTT. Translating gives CASLTGGEGNTEAFF.

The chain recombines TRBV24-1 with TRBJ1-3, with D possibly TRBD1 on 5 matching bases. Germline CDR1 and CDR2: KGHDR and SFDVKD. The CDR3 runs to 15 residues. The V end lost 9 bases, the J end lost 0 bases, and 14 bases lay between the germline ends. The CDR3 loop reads CATQTARVSGNTIYF. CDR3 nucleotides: TGTGCCACCCAGACAGCCAGGGTCTCTGGAAACACCATATATTTT.